The rows below give T cell receptor beta chains drawn from one sample of a study of blood T cells in healthy people across ages. TCRdb recomputed calls from the 5' RACE reads with MiXCR, one row per CDR3 protein. The sample carries around 1,100,000 distinct CDR3 sequences, around two fifths recorded once. The sequenced sample consisted of blood. All receptors derive from a man aged 18 to 29 in good health. Each CDR3 is given with its conserved first and last residue. The order of the fields is CDR3 DNA, CDR3 protein, clone size, V gene, D gene, J gene. D genes are given only for firm matches. Size tells how often a clone was seen (once, few, many) or the class of an expanded clone, and some rows leave it out.

CDR3 DNA: TGCAGCGTTGAACAGGGGGCTAGCTATGGCTACACCTTC
CDR3 protein: CSVEQGASYGYTF
clone size: many
V gene: TRBV29-1
D gene: TRBD1
J gene: TRBJ1-2

CDR3 DNA: TGTGCCAGCAGCATTACGGACAGGGGGGACACTGAAGCTTTCTTT
CDR3 protein: CASSITDRGDTEAFF
clone size: few
V gene: TRBV21-1
D gene: .
J gene: TRBJ1-1

CDR3 DNA: TGCAGTGCTACCCGGACAGGGGATCAGCGGGAGACCCAGTACTTC
CDR3 protein: CSATRTGDQRETQYF
clone size: many
V gene: TRBV20-1
D gene: TRBD1
J gene: TRBJ2-5

CDR3 DNA: TGCGCCAGCAGCCACATCGGCGGGGGAGGAACTGAAGCTTTCTTT
CDR3 protein: CASSHIGGGGTEAFF
clone size: .
V gene: TRBV5-1
D gene: .
J gene: TRBJ1-1

CDR3 DNA: TGTGCCAGCAGCCAAGATGCGCGCAGCACAGATACGCAGTATTTT
CDR3 protein: CASSQDARSTDTQYF
clone size: few
V gene: TRBV14
D gene: .
J gene: TRBJ2-3

CDR3 DNA: TGTGCCAGCAGCCCCGAGGACGCTATCTCCTACAATGAGCAGTTCTTC
CDR3 protein: CASSPEDAISYNEQFF
clone size: .
V gene: TRBV7-3
D gene: .
J gene: TRBJ2-1

CDR3 DNA: TGTGCCAGCAGTTCTAACACCTTCTATGGCTACACCTTC
CDR3 protein: CASSSNTFYGYTF
clone size: many
V gene: TRBV12-3/TRBV12-4
D gene: .
J gene: TRBJ1-2

CDR3 DNA: TGTGCCAGCAGTTATATGGGGCGAACGTCTGGGGCCAACGTCCTGACTTTC
CDR3 protein: CASSYMGRTSGANVLTF
clone size: .
V gene: TRBV6-5
D gene: .
J gene: TRBJ2-6

CDR3 DNA: TGTGCCAGCAGTGAATCGGGGACAGTTACGCAGTATTTT
CDR3 protein: CASSESGTVTQYF
clone size: .
V gene: TRBV6-1
D gene: TRBD1
J gene: TRBJ2-3

CDR3 DNA: TGTGCCAGCAGTTTCGGGACAGTTTCGGATACGCAGTATTTT
CDR3 protein: CASSFGTVSDTQYF
clone size: .
V gene: TRBV12-3/TRBV12-4
D gene: TRBD1
J gene: TRBJ2-3

CDR3 DNA: TGCGCCAGCAGCTTGACAGGGCAGGATGGAAACACCATATATTTT
CDR3 protein: CASSLTGQDGNTIYF
clone size: .
V gene: TRBV5-1
D gene: .
J gene: TRBJ1-3

CDR3 DNA: TGTGCCAGTACAACAGGGGGCGGAGGCTATGGCTACACCTTC
CDR3 protein: CASTTGGGGYGYTF
clone size: once
V gene: TRBV12-3/TRBV12-4
D gene: TRBD1
J gene: TRBJ1-2

CDR3 DNA: TGTGCCTCCGGGGGGGCTATCTACAATGGGCAGTTCTTC
CDR3 protein: CASGGAIYNGQFF
clone size: .
V gene: TRBV9
D gene: TRBD2
J gene: TRBJ2-1

CDR3 DNA: TGCAGTGCTAGAGATTTCCGGACAGGACCCACTGAAGCTTTCTTT
CDR3 protein: CSARDFRTGPTEAFF
clone size: .
V gene: TRBV20-1
D gene: TRBD1
J gene: TRBJ1-1

CDR3 DNA: TGTGCCACCAGCAGCAGGGCGACCACTGAAGCTTTCTTT
CDR3 protein: CATSSRATTEAFF
clone size: few
V gene: TRBV15
D gene: .
J gene: TRBJ1-1

CDR3 DNA: TGTGCCAGCAGCTTAGGGGGCCGCAGTCCAGAGACCCAGTACTTC
CDR3 protein: CASSLGGRSPETQYF
clone size: few
V gene: TRBV5-4
D gene: TRBD1
J gene: TRBJ2-5